This T cell receptor beta chain came from a study of breast tumors, draining lymph nodes, adjacent tissues. Germline V gene data show CDR1 as SNHLY and CDR2 as FYNNEI. V was pared by 6 bases and J by 0 bases, with 3 bases of the junction left unmatched. The CDR3 consists of 15 residues. TCRdb re-analysed the multiplex PCR reads in MiXCR, keeping a single row per CDR3 protein. This sample has roughly 49,000 distinct CDR3 sequences, with 42% found just once. Input material: breast tumor tissue. The clonotype was recovered from a female donor with breast cancer. Some clones in this sample may be carry-over from other donors' samples. The chain employs TRBV2 and TRBJ2-3; TRBD2 aligns across 10 bases. CDR3 DNA: TGTGCCAGCAGCCTACTAGCGGGGAGCACAGATACGCAGTATTTT. Protein: CASSLLAGSTDTQYF. Full variable domain (rest looked up from reference TRBV2 and TRBJ2-3): EPEVTQTPSHQVTQMGQEVILRCVPISNHLYFYWYRQILGQKVEFLVSFYNNEISEKSEIFDDQFSVERPDGSNFTLKIRSTKLEDSAMYFCASSLLAGSTDTQYFGPGTRLTVL.